Listed here is a single T cell receptor (beta chain). No antigen is known for it. The input lacks base qualities; no much larger clone sits a single base away. The immunoSEQ Assay was used to sequence TCRbeta CDR3 regions. After extraction, genomic DNA underwent amplification by bias-controlled multiplex PCR, followed by high-throughput sequencing. As for how the authors treated the data: To quantify the absolute abundance of every unique TCRbeta CDR3 region, sequences were collapsed and filtered. T cell fraction was estimated by normalization of TCRbeta template counts to usable DNA, with usable DNA being measured through amplification of reference genes present in all nucleated cells. Repertoire TCRs were annotated as SARS-CoV-2-specific by exact matching of V gene, CDR3 amino acid sequence and J gene to a known reactive TCR set. The reference SARS-CoV-2 TCR set came from MIRA and was filtered for enrichment in COVID-19-positive ImmuneCODE repertoires, removing public or cross-reactive TCRs. Based on the MIRA antigens, annotated TCRs were further analysed at the level of specific ORF or position within ORF. Breadth was defined as annotated unique rearrangements over total unique productive rearrangements; depth was the summed frequency of those rearrangements. Two-sided Wilcoxon rank-sum tests were used to compare TCR breadth between groups. TCRdb re-hosts the immuneACCESS table, in-frame sequences only. Its copies lack some clones; in the studies checked, an unresolved V gene accounts for under half of them, and the cause for the rest is not known. That table is the source of V, J and clone size, and D and trimming were worked out from the DNA. The table for this sample lists about 480,000 clones; roughly 85% of them were counted only once. Roughly 12% of the sample is held by the ten biggest clonotypes.

This entry comes from a study of Ad26.COV2.S vaccination and SARS-CoV-2 variants (dated by TCRdb to the early 2020s). With regard to the full study: Donors in the vaccine arm were drawn from COV1001, a multicentre, randomized, double-blind, placebo-controlled phase I-IIa trial testing Ad26.COV2.S in healthy adults. TCRbeta repertoire sequencing was used to assess the specificity and breadth of SARS-CoV-2-reactive T cell receptors after Ad26.COV2.S vaccination. Throughout the experiments and outcome assessment, investigators stayed blinded to trial group allocation. Participants in the trial were split at random into five groups of five each, receiving low-dose or high-dose Ad26.COV2.S once or twice, or else placebo on both occasions. Ad26.COV2.S was administered intramuscularly at 5 x 10^10 or 1 x 10^11 viral particles, either as a single shot or as two shots given 56 days apart. A total of approximately 30 samples were included in the TCR-sequenced set, comprising around 19 Ad26.COV2.S vaccine recipients, 5 placebo recipients and 8 SARS-CoV-2 convalescent individuals. Study-wide findings and limitations: Substantial breadth of spike-specific CD8+ and CD4+ T cell responses was reported after vaccination. Comparing responses between vaccine doses or regimens was not something the study was powered to do. Compared with placebo recipients, Ad26.COV2.S recipients showed higher spike-specific TCR breadth (P = 0.0014). Comparable non-spike TCR breadth was observed between vaccine and placebo recipients, consistent with only spike being contained in the vaccine. The authors noted that the TCR breadth and depth analyses may have underestimated total T cell responses.

The sample's treatment or condition label is to be understood as: around 19 received Ad26.COV2.S at low or high dose, single or two shots; about 5 received placebo; per-sample allocation not given. Repertoires of vaccine and placebo recipients were sequenced from samples taken on day 63 after the first injection. Cohort 1b enrolled about two dozen adults aged 18-55 years at a single site in Boston, USA, between 29 July and 7 August 2020. As a vaccine, Ad26.COV2.S was a replication-incompetent adenovirus type 26 vector that expressed a prefusion-stabilized SARS-CoV-2 spike protein derived from the original Wuhan strain. Trimming removed 0 bases from V and 0 bases from J, leaving 6 bases between the germline ends. The germline V gene specifies LGHNA as CDR1 and YSLEER as CDR2. From the cysteine up to the phenylalanine, the CDR3 has a length of 15 residues. Only the CDR3 DNA stays, 45 bases, in frame from base 1.

The sequence came from a person between 18 and 65 years old who received the Ad26.COV2.S COVID-19 vaccine or a placebo. This chain joins TRBV4-3 to TRBJ2-1, with no confidently assigned D gene. The sequenced sample was peripheral blood, obtained in a trial of Ad26.COV2.S vaccine versus placebo. At the DNA level, the sequence is TGCGCCAGCAGCCAAGACAGGAGCTCCTACAATGAGCAGTTCTTC. Its coded protein is CASSQDRSSYNEQFF.